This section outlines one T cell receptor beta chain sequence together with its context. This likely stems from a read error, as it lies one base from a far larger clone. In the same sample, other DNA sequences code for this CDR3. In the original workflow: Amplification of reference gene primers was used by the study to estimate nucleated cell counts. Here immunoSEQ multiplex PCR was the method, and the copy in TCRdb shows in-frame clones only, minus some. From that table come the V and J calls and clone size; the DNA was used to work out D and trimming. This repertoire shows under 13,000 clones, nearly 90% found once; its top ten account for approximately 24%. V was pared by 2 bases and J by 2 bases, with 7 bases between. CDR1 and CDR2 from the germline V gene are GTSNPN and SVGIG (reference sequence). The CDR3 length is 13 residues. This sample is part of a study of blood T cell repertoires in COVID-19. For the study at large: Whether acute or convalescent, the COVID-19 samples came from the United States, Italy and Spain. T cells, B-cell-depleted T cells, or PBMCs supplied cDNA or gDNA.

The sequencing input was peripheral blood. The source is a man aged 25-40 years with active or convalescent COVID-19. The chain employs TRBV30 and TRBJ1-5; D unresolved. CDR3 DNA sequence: TGTGCCTGGAGTCCCGGGGGCAATCAGCCCCAGCATTTT. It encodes CAWSPGGNQPQHF. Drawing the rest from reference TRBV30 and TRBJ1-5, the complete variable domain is SQTIHQWPATLVQPVGSPLSLECTVEGTSNPNLYWYRQAAGRGLQLLFYSVGIGQISSEVPQNLSASRPQDRQFILSSKKLLLSDSGFYLCAWSPGGNQPQHFGDGTRLSIL.